Shown below are 9 T cell receptor beta chains from a single sample sequenced in a study of T cell responses to AZD1222 COVID-19 vaccine (dated by TCRdb to the early 2020s). Per the publication, the time point label means: about 28 days (+/-7) after the second vaccine dose. The method behind the library was the immunoSEQ multiplex PCR assay. In its TCRdb copy, this immuneACCESS table keeps in-frame sequences only and misses some clones. Where compared with another copy, unresolved V genes explain less than half of these, and the others have no known cause. The sample contains around 110,000 clones, around 92% of them found a single time. The leading ten clones occupy approximately 8.9% of the sample. The source was peripheral blood, collected 28 days after the second AZD1222 dose. These receptors all come from an adult who received the AZD1222 COVID-19 vaccine.

V and J are TRBV7-9 and TRBJ2-5; D may be TRBD1 (6 bases). Trimming removed 5 bases from V and 3 bases from J, with 13 bases in between. The CDR3 sequence is 14 residues long. Germline V CDR1 and CDR2: SEHNR, FQNEAQ (reference sequence). The CDR3 DNA sequence: TGTGCCAGCAGCGAAGTCAGGGGAAAAGAGACCCAGTACTTC. It translates to CASSEVRGKETQYF.

The chain links TRBV5-1 to TRBJ2-1, with TRBD2 matching over 15 bases. The CDR3 sequence is 17 residues long. V shed 3 bases, J shed 9 bases, and the junction held 10 bases outside the gene matches. The germline V gene encodes CDR1 SGHRS and CDR2 YFSETQ. The CDR3 here is CASSSDPGLAGGSEQFF. The DNA for the CDR3 is TGCGCCAGCAGCTCGGATCCCGGACTAGCGGGGGGGAGTGAGCAGTTCTTC.

The chain is built from TRBV11-2 and TRBJ1-3; D remains ambiguous. The CDR3 covers 13 residues. CDR1 is SGHAT and CDR2 is FQNNGV in the germline V gene. V was clipped by 1 base and J by 6 bases, with 7 bases between them. In nucleotides, the CDR3 is TGTGCCAGCAGCTTAGCGCAGAAAAACACCATATATTTT. Protein product: CASSLAQKNTIYF.

The rearrangement uses TRBV4-3 and TRBJ2-5; TRBD2 matches at 7 bases. The junction had 14 bases not matched to a gene; V was cut back by 1 base and J by 3 bases. This CDR3 comprises 18 residues. The germline gives CDR1 LGHNA, CDR2 YSLEER. In nucleotides, the CDR3 is TGCGCCAGCAGCCAAGTATTTTGGTGCGGGAGAAAAAAAGAGACCCAGTACTTC. It yields the protein CASSQVFWCGRKKETQYF.

V is TRBV28 and J is TRBJ2-7, with D possibly matching TRBD1 (5 bases). V was shortened by 7 bases and J by 2 bases, with 15 bases between the two germline ends. There are 14 residues in the CDR3. Per germline, CDR1 MDHEN and CDR2 SYDVKM. The CDR3 nucleotides read TGTGCCAGCAATCCAAGGGGCGGTACCTACGAGCAGTACTTC. The encoded protein is CASNPRGGTYEQYF.

Comment on this clone: At the DNA level, this CDR3 is encoded by other sequences in the same sample as well. CDR3 in DNA: TGTGCCAGCAGTAGGACAGATACGCAGTATTTT. This codes for CASSRTDTQYF. The chain couples TRBV6-6 to TRBJ2-3, with D hard to call. Trimming cost V 5 bases and J 3 bases, with 3 bases left between them. Per germline, CDR1 MNHNY and CDR2 SVGAGI (reference sequence). The CDR3 totals 11 residues.

This chain joins TRBV19 and TRBJ1-3; TRBD1 is a possible D gene (6 bases). The germline V gene has CDR1 LNHDA and CDR2 SQIVND (reference sequence). The CDR3 runs 13 residues. Trimming shortened V by 6 bases and J by 8 bases, and 14 bases separated the two germline ends. For the CDR3, the DNA is TGTGCCAGTAGCAATCGAAAGGGGGACACCATATATTTT. This sequence encodes CASSNRKGDTIYF.

The chain uses TRBV28 and TRBJ2-7; 9 bases fit TRBD1. This CDR3 has 16 amino acids. Germline V gives CDR1 MDHEN, CDR2 SYDVKM. The V gene end was trimmed by 2 bases and the J gene end by 6 bases; junction bases not matched to a gene: 11. CDR3 bases: TGTGCCAGCAGTTTAGTCCCGTGGACAGGGGAGATCGAGCAGTACTTC. This encodes CASSLVPWTGEIEQYF. The entire variable domain, with the rest obtained from reference TRBV28 and TRBJ2-7, is as follows: DVKVTQSSRYLVKRTGEKVFLECVQDMDHENMFWYRQDPGLGLRLIYFSYDVKMKEKGDIPEGYSVSREKKERFSLILESASTNQTSMYLCASSLVPWTGEIEQYFGPGTRLTVT.

This chain connects TRBV30 to TRBJ1-1; D possibly corresponds to TRBD1 (6 bases). Trimming stripped 4 bases from V and 1 base from J, with 10 bases between. The germline V gene has CDR1 GTSNPN and CDR2 SVGIG (reference sequence). CDR3 length equals 13 residues. CDR3 nucleotides: TGTGCCTGGAATCCGACAGGGAACACTGAAGCTTTCTTT. Residues: CAWNPTGNTEAFF.